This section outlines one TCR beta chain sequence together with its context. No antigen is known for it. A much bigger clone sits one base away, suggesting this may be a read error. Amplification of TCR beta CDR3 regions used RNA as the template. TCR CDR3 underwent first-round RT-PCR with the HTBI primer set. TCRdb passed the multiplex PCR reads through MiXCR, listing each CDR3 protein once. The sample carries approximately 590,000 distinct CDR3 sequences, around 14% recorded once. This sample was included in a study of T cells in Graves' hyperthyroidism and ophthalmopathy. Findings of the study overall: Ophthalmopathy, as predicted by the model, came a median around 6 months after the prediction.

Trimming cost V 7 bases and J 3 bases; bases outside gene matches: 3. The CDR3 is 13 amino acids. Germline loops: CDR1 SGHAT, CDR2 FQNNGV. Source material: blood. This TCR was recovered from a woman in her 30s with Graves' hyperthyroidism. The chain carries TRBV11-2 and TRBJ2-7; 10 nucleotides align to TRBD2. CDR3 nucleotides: TGTGCCAGCACGGCTAGCGGGAGCTACGAGCAGTACTTC. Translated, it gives CASTASGSYEQYF.